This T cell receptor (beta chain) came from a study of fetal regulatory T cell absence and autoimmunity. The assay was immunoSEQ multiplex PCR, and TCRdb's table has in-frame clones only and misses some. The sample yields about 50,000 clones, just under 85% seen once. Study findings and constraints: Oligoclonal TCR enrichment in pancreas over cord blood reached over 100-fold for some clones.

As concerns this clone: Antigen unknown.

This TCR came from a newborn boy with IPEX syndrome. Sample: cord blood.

CDR3 residues: CASSIRQAVGNTIYF. CDR3 coding DNA: TGTGCCAGTAGTATCCGGCAGGCAGTGGGAAACACCATATATTTT. The chain combines TRBV19 with TRBJ1-3; D gene uncertain. Germline V gives CDR1 LNHDA, CDR2 SQIVND (reference sequence). The CDR3 runs to 15 residues. V lost 3 bases to trimming and J lost 4 bases, with 13 bases between them.